The source of this T cell receptor beta chain is a study of blood T cell repertoires in COVID-19 (dated by TCRdb to 2019 to 2021). Regarding the study in general: Samples from collaborators originated in the United States, Italy and Spain and spanned both the acute and convalescent phases of COVID-19. Samples came from the ongoing ImmuneRACE study (first 160 participants) plus 1,254 subjects from 6 global collaborators. Where HLA class I and class II types were available, the types were taken from metadata supplied by the sample provider, not from assay-based typing. The prospective study material was composed of cDNA or gDNA derived from T cells, B-cell-depleted T cells, or PBMCs. The repertoires were released in a freely available public database intended as a resource for research on the immune response to SARS-CoV-2. Sample metadata almost always included a de-identified subject ID, COVID-19 status, age in years and sex. Subjects who had been exposed to COVID-19, were actively infected with it, or had recovered from it provided the deeply sampled blood TCRbeta repertoires that made up the dataset. Overall study outcomes, separate from this receptor: The quantity of clinical and demographic metadata differed by source and by participant and was supplied without curation.

The immunoSEQ Assay, a bias-controlled multiplex PCR, was used to amplify TCRbeta CDR3 regions from genomic DNA. As for how the authors treated the data: The number of nucleated cells in each sample was estimated by amplification of reference gene primers within the assay. Sequence reads were collapsed and filtered to measure the absolute abundance of every unique TCRbeta CDR3 rearrangement. For each sample, productive Simpson clonality was calculated as the square root of Simpson's diversity index over productive rearrangements. TCRdb retrieved this table from immuneACCESS and kept in-frame rearrangements only. Not all clones are present; in checked studies, unresolved V genes account for under half, and no reason is known for the remainder. For V, J and clone size, that table is used; D and trimming come from the DNA. The sample contains under 150,000 clones, 84% of them found a single time. 4.5% to 6% of the sample rests with the top ten.

Concerning this clone: Its antigen specificity is not known. No much larger clone exists at a distance of one base, and base qualities are not known.

Looking up the germline V gene (reference sequence) yields CDR1 MNHEY and CDR2 SMNVEV. Relative to germline, V is 6 bases shorter and J is 3 bases shorter, with 3 bases between their ends. Taken from cysteine to phenylalanine, the CDR3 has 11 residues. The sequence is cut down to CDR3 DNA, 33 bases in frame from base 1. Participants in the prospective study were enrolled through a virtual design, were aged about 18 to 100 years, and lived in fewer than 30 United States geographic areas. Cohort assignment in the prospective study relied on participant-reported clinical history from a screening survey and a study questionnaire. In the prospective study, mobile phlebotomists collected whole blood, serum and a nasopharyngeal or oropharyngeal swab from each participant. Over a roughly two-month period, participants in the prospective study had the option of providing additional blood draws and questionnaires. Prospective study blood samples were shipped either frozen or at room temperature before DNA extraction.

Rearrangement joined TRBV27 to TRBJ1-3, with no confidently assigned D gene. This sequence originates from a man between 35 and 55 years old with acute COVID-19. The sequenced sample consisted of PBMCs or T cells enriched from blood (not recorded which). The nucleotides read TGTGCCAGCAGCAGTGGAAACACCATATATTTT. Its coded protein is CASSSGNTIYF.